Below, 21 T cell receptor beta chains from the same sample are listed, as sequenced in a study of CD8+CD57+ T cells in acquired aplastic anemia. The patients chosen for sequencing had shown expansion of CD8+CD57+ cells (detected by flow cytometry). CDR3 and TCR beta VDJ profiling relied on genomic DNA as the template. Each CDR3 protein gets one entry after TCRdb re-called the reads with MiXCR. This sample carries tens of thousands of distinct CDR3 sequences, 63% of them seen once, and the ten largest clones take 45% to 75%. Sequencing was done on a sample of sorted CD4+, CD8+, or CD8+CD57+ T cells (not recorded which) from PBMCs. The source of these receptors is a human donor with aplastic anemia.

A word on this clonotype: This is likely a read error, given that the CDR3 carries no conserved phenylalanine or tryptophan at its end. CDR3 in amino acids: CASSLAAGSGNGYTL. DNA for the CDR3: TGTGCCAGCAGCTTAGCGGCAGGCAGCGGTAATGGCTACACCCTC. The chain is built from TRBV2 and TRBJ1-2; D is undetermined. Germline V gene data show CDR1 as SNHLY and CDR2 as FYNNEI. This CDR3 has 15 amino acids. V was shortened by 6 bases and J by 6 bases, with 20 bases between the two germline ends.

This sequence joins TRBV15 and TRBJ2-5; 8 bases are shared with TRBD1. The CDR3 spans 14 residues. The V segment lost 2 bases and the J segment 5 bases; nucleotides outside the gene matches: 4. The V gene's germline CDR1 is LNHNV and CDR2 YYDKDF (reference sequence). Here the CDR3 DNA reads TGTGCCACCAGCAGACAGGGGGCCGAGGAGACCCAGTACTTC. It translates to CATSRQGAEETQYF.

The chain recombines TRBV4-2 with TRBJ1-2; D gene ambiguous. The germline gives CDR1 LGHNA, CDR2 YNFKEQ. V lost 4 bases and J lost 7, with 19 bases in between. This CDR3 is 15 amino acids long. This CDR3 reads CASSPRGADEGGYTF. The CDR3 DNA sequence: TGTGCCAGCAGCCCAAGAGGAGCAGACGAGGGTGGCTACACCTTC.

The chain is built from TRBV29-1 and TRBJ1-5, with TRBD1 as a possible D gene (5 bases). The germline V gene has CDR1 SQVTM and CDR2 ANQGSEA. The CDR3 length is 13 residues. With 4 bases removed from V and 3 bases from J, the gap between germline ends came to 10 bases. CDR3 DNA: TGCAGCGTTGGGGGCGAGGTCAATCAGCCCCAGCATTTT. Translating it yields CSVGGEVNQPQHF.

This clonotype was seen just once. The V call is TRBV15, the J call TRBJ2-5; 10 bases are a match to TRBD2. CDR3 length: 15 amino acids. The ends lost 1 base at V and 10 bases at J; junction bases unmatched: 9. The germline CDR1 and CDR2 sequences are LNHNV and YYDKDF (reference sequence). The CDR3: CATSRVAGGFGVQYF. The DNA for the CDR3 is TGTGCCACCAGCAGAGTAGCGGGGGGTTTTGGTGTCCAGTACTTC.

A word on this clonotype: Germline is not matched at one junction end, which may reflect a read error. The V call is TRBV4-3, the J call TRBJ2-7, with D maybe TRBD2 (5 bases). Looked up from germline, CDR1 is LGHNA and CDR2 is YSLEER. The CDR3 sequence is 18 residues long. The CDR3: CTSSQDGPPSSSSYEQYF. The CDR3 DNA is TGCACCAGCAGCCAAGATGGACCCCCTAGCTCCTCTTCCTACGAGCAGTACTTC.

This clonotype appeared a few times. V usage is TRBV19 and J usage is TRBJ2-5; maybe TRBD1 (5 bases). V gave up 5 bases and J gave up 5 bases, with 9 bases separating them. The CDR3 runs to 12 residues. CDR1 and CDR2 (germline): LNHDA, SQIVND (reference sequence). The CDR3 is CASSGAWETQYF. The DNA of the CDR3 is TGTGCCAGTAGTGGGGCGTGGGAGACCCAGTACTTC.

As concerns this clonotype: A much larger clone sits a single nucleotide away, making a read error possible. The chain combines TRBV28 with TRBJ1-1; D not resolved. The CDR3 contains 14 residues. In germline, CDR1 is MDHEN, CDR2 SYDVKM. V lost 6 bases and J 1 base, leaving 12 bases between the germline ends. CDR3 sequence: CASRLFGENTEAFF. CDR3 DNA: TGTGCCAGCAGGTTGTTCGGGGAGAACACTGAAGCTTTCTTT.

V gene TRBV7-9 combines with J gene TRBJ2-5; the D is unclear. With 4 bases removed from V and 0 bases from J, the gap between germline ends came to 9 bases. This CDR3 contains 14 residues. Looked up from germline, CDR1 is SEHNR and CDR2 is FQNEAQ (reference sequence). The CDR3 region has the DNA TGTGCCAGCAGCTCGCCCGGCTACCAAGAGACCCAGTACTTC. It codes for CASSSPGYQETQYF.

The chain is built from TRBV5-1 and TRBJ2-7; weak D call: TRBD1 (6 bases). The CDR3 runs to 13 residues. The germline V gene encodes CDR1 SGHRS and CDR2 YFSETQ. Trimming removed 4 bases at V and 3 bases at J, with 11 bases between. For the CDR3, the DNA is TGCGCCAGCAGCCCGGACAGTAGCTACGAGCAGTACTTC. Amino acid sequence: CASSPDSSYEQYF. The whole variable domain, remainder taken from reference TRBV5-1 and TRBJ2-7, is KAGVTQTPRYLIKTRGQQVTLSCSPISGHRSVSWYQQTPGQGLQFLFEYFSETQRNKGNFPGRFSGRQFSNSRSEMNVSTLELGDSALYLCASSPDSSYEQYFGPGTRLTVT.

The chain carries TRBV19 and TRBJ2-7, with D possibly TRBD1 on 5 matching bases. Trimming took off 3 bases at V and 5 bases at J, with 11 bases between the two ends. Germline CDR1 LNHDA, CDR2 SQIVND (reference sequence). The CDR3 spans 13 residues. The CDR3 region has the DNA TGTGCCAGTAGTATTCAGGGTTCAAACGAGCAGTACTTC. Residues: CASSIQGSNEQYF.

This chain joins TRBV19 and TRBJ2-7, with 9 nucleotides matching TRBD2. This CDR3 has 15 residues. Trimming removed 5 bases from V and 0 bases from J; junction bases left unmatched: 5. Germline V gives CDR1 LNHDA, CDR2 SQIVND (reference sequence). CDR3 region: CASSPSGTPSYEQYF. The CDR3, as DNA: TGTGCCAGTAGTCCTAGCGGGACCCCCTCCTACGAGCAGTACTTC.

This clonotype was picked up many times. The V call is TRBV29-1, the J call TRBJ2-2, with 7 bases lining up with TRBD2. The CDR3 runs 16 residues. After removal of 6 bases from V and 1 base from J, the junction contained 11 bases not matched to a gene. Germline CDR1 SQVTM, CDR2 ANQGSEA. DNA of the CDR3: TGCAGCGTCCCCCTAGCGACTAGCAAGAACACCGGGGAGCTGTTTTTT. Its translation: CSVPLATSKNTGELFF.

The DNA for the CDR3 is TGTGCCAGCAGCTTAGGGACAGGAGGGAGGGAGACCCAGTACTTC. Its protein product is CASSLGTGGRETQYF. The chain uses TRBV2 and TRBJ2-5, with 8 bases fitting TRBD1. Germline-derived CDR1 and CDR2 are SNHLY and FYNNEI. The J segment lost 5 bases and the V segment lost 6 bases, leaving 11 bases of the junction unmatched. The CDR3 loop spans 15 amino acids.

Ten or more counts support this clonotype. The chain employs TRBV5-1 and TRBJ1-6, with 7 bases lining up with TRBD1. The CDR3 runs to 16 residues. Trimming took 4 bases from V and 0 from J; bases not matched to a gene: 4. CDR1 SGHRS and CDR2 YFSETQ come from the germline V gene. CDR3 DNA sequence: TGCGCCAGCAGCGGGGACAGCAGCTCCTATAATTCACCCCTCCACTTT. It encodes CASSGDSSSYNSPLHF.

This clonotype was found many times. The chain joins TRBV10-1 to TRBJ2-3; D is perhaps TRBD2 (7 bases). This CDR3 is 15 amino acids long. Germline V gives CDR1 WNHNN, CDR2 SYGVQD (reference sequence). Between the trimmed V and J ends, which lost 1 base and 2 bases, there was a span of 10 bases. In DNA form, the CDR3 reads TGCGCCAGCAGTGAGTATCGGGGGGCCACAGATACGCAGTATTTT. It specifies CASSEYRGATDTQYF.

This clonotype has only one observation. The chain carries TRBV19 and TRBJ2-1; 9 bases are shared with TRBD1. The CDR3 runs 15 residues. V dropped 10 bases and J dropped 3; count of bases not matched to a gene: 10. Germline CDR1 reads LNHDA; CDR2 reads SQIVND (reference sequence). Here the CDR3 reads CAILINRGHYNEQFF. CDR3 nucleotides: TGTGCCATTCTTATTAACAGGGGGCACTACAATGAGCAGTTCTTC.

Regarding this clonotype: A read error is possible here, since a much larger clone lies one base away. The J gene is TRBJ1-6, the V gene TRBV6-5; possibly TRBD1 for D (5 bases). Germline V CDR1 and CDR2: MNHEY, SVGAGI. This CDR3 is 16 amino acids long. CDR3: CASSYTWRGENSPHHF. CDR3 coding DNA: TGTGCCAGCAGTTACACCTGGAGGGGCGAGAATTCACCCCACCACTTT.

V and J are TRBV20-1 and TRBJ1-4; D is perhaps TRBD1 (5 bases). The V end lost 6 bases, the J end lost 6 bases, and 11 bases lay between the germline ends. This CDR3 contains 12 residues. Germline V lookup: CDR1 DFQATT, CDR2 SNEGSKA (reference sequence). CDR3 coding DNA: TGCAGTGCAATCAGGGTTGATGAAAAACTGTTTTTT. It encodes CSAIRVDEKLFF.

The CDR3 loop reads CASGASATNEKLFF. The CDR3 DNA reads as TGTGCCAGCGGGGCGAGTGCAACTAATGAAAAACTGTTTTTT. The V call is TRBV7-9, the J call TRBJ1-4; TRBD1 might be the D (5 bases). Per the germline V gene, CDR1 is SEHNR and CDR2 is FQNEAQ (reference sequence). Trimming removed 8 bases from V and 0 bases from J, with 10 bases in between. This CDR3 has 14 amino acids.

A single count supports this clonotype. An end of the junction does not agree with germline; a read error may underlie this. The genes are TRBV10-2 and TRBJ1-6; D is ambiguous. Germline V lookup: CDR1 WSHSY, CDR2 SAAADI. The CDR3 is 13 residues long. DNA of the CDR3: TGTGCCAGCAGTTCGTGGAGTGATTCACCCCTCCACTTT. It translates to CASSSWSDSPLHF.